These 25 T cell receptor beta chains were sequenced from one sample in a study of early T cells in non-severe SARS-CoV-2 infection. TCRdb reanalysed the 5' RACE reads using MiXCR and keeps one entry per CDR3 protein. The top ten clones hold 15% to 18% of a sample with about 67,000 distinct CDR3 sequences, more than 8% of them seen once. The sample was whole blood, taken at baseline. The receptors stem from an adult who was a healthcare worker with PCR-confirmed SARS-CoV-2 infection or an uninfected control (not recorded which).

This clonotype was detected a few times. The chain is built from TRBV7-9 and TRBJ2-3; D gene uncertain. V was pared by 5 bases and J by 0 bases, with 12 bases between. The germline V gene has CDR1 SEHNR and CDR2 FQNEAQ (reference sequence). CDR3 length: 15 residues. The CDR3 is CASSRTAISTDTQYF. The CDR3, as DNA: TGTGCCAGCAGCCGAACGGCTATTAGCACAGATACGCAGTATTTT.

This clonotype has a count of ten or more. The V and J genes are TRBV12-3 or TRBV12-4 and TRBJ2-1; 10 positions agree with TRBD2. This CDR3 has 17 amino acids. V lost 0 bases to trimming and J lost 4 bases; unmatched junction nucleotides: 6. This CDR3 reads CASSLALRLAGYNEQFF. The CDR3 region has the DNA TGTGCCAGCAGTTTAGCGTTACGACTAGCGGGTTACAATGAGCAGTTCTTC.

In this sample, this clonotype turned up a few times. V and J are TRBV4-3 and TRBJ2-7; tentatively, D is TRBD2 (6 bases). The CDR3 extends over 16 amino acids. Germline CDR1 is LGHNA and CDR2 is YSLEER. Trimming pared 0 bases from V and 4 bases from J, leaving 16 bases between. The CDR3 coding sequence is TGCGCCAGCAGCCAAGATTTCGCGGCGGGATCTTACGAGCAGTACTTC. This translates into CASSQDFAAGSYEQYF.

This clonotype was recorded a few times. The chain links TRBV6-5 to TRBJ2-2; D uncertain. V lost 6 bases, J lost 2 bases, and 4 bases lay in between. CDR3 size: 12 residues. Germline values: CDR1 MNHEY, CDR2 SVGAGI. The CDR3 sequence: CASRANTGELFF. The CDR3 DNA reads TGTGCCAGCAGGGCTAACACCGGGGAGCTGTTTTTT.

In its sample, this clonotype was seen a few times. V usage is TRBV5-4 and J usage is TRBJ2-5; D perhaps matches TRBD2 (6 bases). With 0 bases removed from V and 2 bases from J, the gap between germline ends came to 11 bases. Germline lookup yields CDR1 SGHNT and CDR2 YYREEE (reference sequence). The CDR3 consists of 15 residues. Written as DNA, the CDR3 is TGTGCCAGCAGCTTGGCCGGGACTCCACAAGAGACCCAGTACTTC. It is translated as CASSLAGTPQETQYF. The complete variable domain, with remaining parts taken from reference TRBV5-4 and TRBJ2-5, reads ETGVTQSPTHLIKTRGQQVTLRCSSQSGHNTVSWYQQALGQGPQFIFQYYREEENGRGNFPPRFSGLQFPNYSSELNVNALELDDSALYLCASSLAGTPQETQYFGPGTRLLVL.

The chain uses TRBV6-2 or TRBV6-3 and TRBJ1-1; the D is unclear. The V gene lost 2 bases and the J gene lost 1 base, with 5 bases spanning the gap. Germline assignment: CDR1 MNHEY and CDR2 SVGEGT. There are 13 residues in the CDR3. The CDR3 sequence: CASSYKGNTEAFF. The DNA for the CDR3 is TGTGCCAGCAGTTACAAGGGGAACACTGAAGCTTTCTTT.

The table lists this clonotype with many counts. The rearrangement joins TRBV30 to TRBJ1-5; the D is unclear. The CDR3 is 14 residues long. The ends were cut back, 1 base at V and 1 base at J, with 8 bases in the middle. Germline V lookup: CDR1 GTSNPN, CDR2 SVGIG (reference sequence). In DNA form, the CDR3 reads TGTGCCTGGAGTGGGGGTTTGAGCAATCAGCCCCAGCATTTT. Protein sequence: CAWSGGLSNQPQHF.

This clonotype was seen ten or more times. This rearrangement joins TRBV10-2 to TRBJ2-3, with 14 nucleotides matching TRBD2. Germline V CDR1 and CDR2: WSHSY, SAAADI. Trimming cost V 8 bases and J 0 bases; bases outside gene matches: 10. This CDR3 spans 18 amino acids. The DNA for the CDR3 is TGCGCCAGCTTGGGACTAGCGGGAGTGGGGGCTAGCACAGATACGCAGTATTTT. Translated: CASLGLAGVGASTDTQYF.

V gene TRBV29-1 combines with J gene TRBJ2-2; TRBD2 is a possible D gene (5 bases). CDR3 size: 14 residues. V was shortened by 7 bases and J by 0 bases, with 12 bases between the two germline ends. Germline V lookup: CDR1 SQVTM, CDR2 ANQGSEA. As DNA, the CDR3 is TGCAGCGGGCGGGCTCCCTCGAACACCGGGGAGCTGTTTTTT. Protein product: CSGRAPSNTGELFF.

The rearrangement uses TRBV29-1 and TRBJ2-2; D is ambiguous. The CDR3 consists of 14 residues. V dropped 4 bases and J dropped 6 bases, with 15 bases sitting between them. In germline, CDR1 is SQVTM, CDR2 ANQGSEA. The CDR3 region is CSVVFSVKAGELFF. The CDR3 DNA is TGCAGCGTTGTCTTCTCAGTCAAAGCCGGGGAGCTGTTTTTT.

This sequence joins TRBV7-3 and TRBJ1-4, with D possibly being TRBD1 (5 bases). Germline CDR1 SGHTA, CDR2 FQGTGA. V was pared by 8 bases and J by 0 bases, with 7 bases between. The CDR3 totals 13 residues. The CDR3 loop reads CASSTATNEKLFF. The CDR3 DNA reads TGTGCCAGCTCGACAGCAACTAATGAAAAACTGTTTTTT.

This clonotype has only a few counts. The chain employs TRBV7-2 and TRBJ1-5, with D perhaps TRBD1 (6 bases). The CDR3 is 17 amino acids. Looked up from germline, CDR1 is SGHTA and CDR2 is FQGNSA. V gave up 5 bases and J gave up 1 base, with 18 bases separating them. The chain's CDR3 is CASSQGGRGWSNQPQHF. In DNA form, the CDR3 reads TGTGCCAGCAGCCAAGGAGGCAGGGGATGGAGCAATCAGCCCCAGCATTTT.

This clonotype showed up many times. The rearrangement links TRBV7-9 to TRBJ1-4, with unresolved D. Per the germline V gene, CDR1 is SEHNR and CDR2 is FQNEAQ (reference sequence). V was shortened by 1 base and J by 8 bases, with 8 bases between the two germline ends. CDR3 length: 13 residues. This chain's CDR3 is CASSLGAAEKLFF. The CDR3, as DNA: TGTGCCAGCAGCTTAGGGGCAGCAGAAAAACTGTTTTTT. Full variable domain (rest looked up from reference TRBV7-9 and TRBJ1-4): DTGVSQNPRHKITKRGQNVTFRCDPISEHNRLYWYRQTLGQGPEFLTYFQNEAQLEKSRLLSDRFSAERPKGSFSTLEIQRTEQGDSAMYLCASSLGAAEKLFFGSGTQLSVL.

This clonotype was detected many times. This chain joins TRBV6-5 and TRBJ2-7; D perhaps matches TRBD1 (5 bases). The germline gives CDR1 MNHEY, CDR2 SVGAGI. With 4 bases removed from V and 7 bases from J, the gap between germline ends came to 17 bases. CDR3 length: 14 residues. The CDR3 DNA sequence: TGTGCCAGCAGTTCTGGGGCCCGACCAGGAGAGCAGTACTTC. This gives the protein CASSSGARPGEQYF.

This clonotype was counted at least ten times. The rearrangement joins TRBV29-1 to TRBJ2-5, with 10 nucleotides matching TRBD1. This CDR3 spans 14 amino acids. Germline V lookup: CDR1 SQVTM, CDR2 ANQGSEA. The V gene end was trimmed by 3 bases and the J gene end by 6 bases; junction bases not matched to a gene: 7. The CDR3 DNA sequence: TGCAGCGTTGACGGGACAGGGGTTGTAAAGACCCAGTACTTC. Protein sequence: CSVDGTGVVKTQYF. The entire variable domain, with the rest obtained from reference TRBV29-1 and TRBJ2-5, is as follows: SAVISQKPSRDICQRGTSLTIQCQVDSQVTMMFWYRQQPGQSLTLIATANQGSEATYESGFVIDKFPISRPNLTFSTLTVSNMSPEDSSIYLCSVDGTGVVKTQYFGPGTRLLVL.

This clonotype was observed many times. This chain links TRBV6-2 or TRBV6-3 with TRBJ1-1, with no clear D. CDR1 and CDR2 (germline): MNHEY, SVGEGT. V shed 6 bases and J shed 0 bases, with 20 bases lying between them. This CDR3 is built from 17 residues. The CDR3 sequence is CASSPGRTEPMNTEAFF. CDR3 nucleotides: TGTGCCAGCAGCCCTGGACGGACTGAACCGATGAACACTGAAGCTTTCTTT.

The table lists this clonotype with many counts. This chain links TRBV5-6 with TRBJ2-5; D is possibly TRBD1 (5 bases). The CDR3 runs to 14 residues. V lost 4 bases, J lost 2 bases, and 12 bases lay in between. Germline V CDR1 and CDR2: SGHDT, YYEEEE. The CDR3 spells CASSDSQGQETQYF. The CDR3 DNA reads as TGTGCCAGCAGCGACAGTCAAGGACAAGAGACCCAGTACTTC.

There are a few counts of this clonotype. The chain combines TRBV7-2 with TRBJ2-7, with a weak D call TRBD2 (6 bases). V lost 1 base to trimming and J lost 2 bases, with 6 bases between them. The length of the CDR3 is 13 residues. Germline loops: CDR1 SGHTA, CDR2 FQGNSA. CDR3 residues: CASSLGRAYEQYF. CDR3 bases: TGTGCCAGCAGCTTAGGGAGGGCCTACGAGCAGTACTTC.

This clonotype was recorded many times. This rearrangement joins TRBV5-8 to TRBJ2-7, with D perhaps assigned TRBD1 or TRBD2 (5 bases each). The CDR3 runs to 16 residues. V lost 4 bases and J lost 2, with 19 bases in between. Germline CDR1 reads SGHTS; CDR2 reads YDEGEE. CDR3 region: CASSTSGTYIPYEQYF. The CDR3, as DNA: TGTGCCAGCAGCACCTCCGGGACCTACATTCCCTACGAGCAGTACTTC.

This clonotype was seen ten or more times. The rearrangement joins TRBV20-1 to TRBJ1-5; TRBD1 matches at 9 bases. CDR3 size: 16 residues. Germline loops: CDR1 DFQATT, CDR2 SNEGSKA (reference sequence). Germline trimming cut 1 base from V and 3 bases from J; bases unmatched to any gene: 7. This chain's CDR3 is CSARVADRGSNQPQHF. DNA for the CDR3: TGCAGTGCTAGAGTTGCGGACAGGGGTTCCAATCAGCCCCAGCATTTT.

The rearrangement uses TRBV19 and TRBJ2-5; 7 nucleotides match TRBD2. This CDR3 has 16 amino acids. V was pared by 2 bases and J by 4 bases, with 10 bases of the junction left unmatched. Germline V CDR1 and CDR2: LNHDA, SQIVND (reference sequence). In nucleotides, the CDR3 is TGTGCCAGTAGTATACCCGGGCACGGGGAGGGAGAGACCCAGTACTTC. Translation: CASSIPGHGEGETQYF.

This clonotype showed up many times. The CDR3 DNA follows: TGTGCCAGCAGGACGGGACTAGGAGACCAAGAGACCCAGTACTTC. This translates into CASRTGLGDQETQYF. The chain is built from TRBV7-9 and TRBJ2-5; 8 nucleotides line up with TRBD2. V was pared by 6 bases and J by 0 bases, with 6 bases of the junction left unmatched. The CDR3 sequence is 15 residues long. The V gene's germline CDR1 is SEHNR and CDR2 FQNEAQ (reference sequence). Based on the CDR3 plus reference TRBV7-9 and TRBJ2-5, the full variable domain is DTGVSQNPRHKITKRGQNVTFRCDPISEHNRLYWYRQTLGQGPEFLTYFQNEAQLEKSRLLSDRFSAERPKGSFSTLEIQRTEQGDSAMYLCASRTGLGDQETQYFGPGTRLLVL.

This clonotype has at least ten counts. CDR3 in DNA: TGTGCCAGTAAAAGAGGGGGCAGGGCGTCAGGGGCCAACGTCCTGACTTTC. Residues: CASKRGGRASGANVLTF. This rearrangement joins TRBV19 to TRBJ2-6, with TRBD1 matching 7 bases. The germline V gene encodes CDR1 LNHDA and CDR2 SQIVND (reference sequence). Trimming cost V 7 bases and J 4 bases; bases outside gene matches: 13. This CDR3 is 17 amino acids long.

This clonotype was counted ten times or more. The V and J genes are TRBV5-1 and TRBJ2-6, with D tentatively TRBD1 or TRBD2 (5 bases each). Germline V gene data show CDR1 as SGHRS and CDR2 as YFSETQ. This CDR3 is 17 amino acids long. With 2 bases removed from V and 0 bases from J, the gap between germline ends came to 12 bases. The CDR3 protein is CASSFLPGTSGANVLTF. Written as DNA, the CDR3 is TGCGCCAGCAGCTTTCTTCCTGGGACCTCTGGGGCCAACGTCCTGACTTTC.

The chain combines TRBV5-1 with TRBJ1-2; D unclear. Germline lookup yields CDR1 SGHRS and CDR2 YFSETQ. Trimming shortened V by 4 bases and J by 6 bases, and 19 bases separated the two germline ends. This CDR3 contains 15 residues. The CDR3 is CASSPAAQSENGYTF. CDR3 DNA sequence: TGCGCCAGCAGCCCGGCGGCCCAATCTGAGAATGGCTACACCTTC.